A selection of T cell receptor beta chains follows, all from one sample in a study of T cells in Graves' hyperthyroidism and ophthalmopathy. TCRdb analysed the multiplex PCR reads with MiXCR anew, one entry per CDR3 protein. Here the sample spans 400,000 or so distinct CDR3 sequences, around 15% being singletons. The sequencing input was blood. These TCRs come from a woman aged 55-75 years with Graves' ophthalmopathy. CDR3s include the opening cysteine and the closing phenylalanine or tryptophan. The order of the fields is V gene, D gene, CDR3 length, clone size, J gene, CDR3 protein, CDR3 DNA. A D gene is named only where the DNA matches it firmly. Only part of the rows carry a size: once, few, many, or a class if the clone is expanded.

TRBV18	NA	15	many	TRBJ2-1	CASSLLARSYNEQFF	TGTGCCAGCTCACTCCTAGCCCGCTCCTACAATGAGCAGTTCTTC
TRBV4-2	NA	15	few	TRBJ1-6	CASSQASTYNSPLHF	TGTGCCAGCAGCCAAGCCAGCACATATAATTCACCCCTCCACTTT
TRBV20-1	NA	13	many	TRBJ2-5	CSAVTGWQETQYF	TGCAGTGCAGTAACAGGGTGGCAAGAGACCCAGTACTTC
TRBV12-3/TRBV12-4	TRBD1	17	many	TRBJ2-6	CATAPGQGNPGANVLTF	TGTGCCACTGCACCGGGACAGGGTAACCCTGGGGCCAACGTCCTGACTTTC
TRBV30	NA	14	few	TRBJ2-3	CAWKGTLSTDTQYF	TGTGCCTGGAAAGGTACCCTCAGCACAGATACGCAGTATTTT
TRBV29-1	TRBD1	13	NA	TRBJ1-1	CSVGEGADTEAFF	TGCAGCGTTGGGGAGGGGGCGGACACTGAAGCTTTCTTT
TRBV7-8	NA	16	NA	TRBJ2-1	CASSLGSGPLYNEQFF	TGTGCCAGCAGCTTAGGAAGTGGGCCCCTCTACAATGAGCAGTTCTTC
TRBV25-1	NA	14	NA	TRBJ1-1	CASSEYGSNTEAFF	TGTGCCAGCAGTGAATATGGCAGCAACACTGAAGCTTTCTTT
TRBV7-9	TRBD1	13	many	TRBJ2-1	CASSFPGTEEQFF	TGTGCCAGCAGCTTTCCCGGGACAGAAGAGCAGTTCTTC
TRBV10-1	TRBD1	16	once	TRBJ1-2	CASSESGTGGLGGYTF	TGCGCCAGCAGTGAGTCCGGGACAGGGGGCTTAGGTGGCTACACCTTC
TRBV11-2	NA	12	many	TRBJ2-1	CASGLFSYEQFF	TGTGCCAGCGGATTGTTCTCGTATGAGCAGTTCTTC
TRBV3-1	NA	15	NA	TRBJ1-2	CASSQYGERDYGYTF	TGTGCCAGCAGCCAATATGGGGAGCGGGACTATGGCTACACCTTC
TRBV9	NA	16	NA	TRBJ2-1	CASSVNRGISYNEQFF	TGTGCCAGCAGCGTCAACCGCGGGATCTCCTACAATGAGCAGTTCTTC
TRBV5-1	NA	16	NA	TRBJ2-2	CASSLGGTGNTGELFF	TGCGCCAGCAGCTTGGGAGGGACGGGGAACACCGGGGAGCTGTTTTTT
TRBV7-9	NA	14	NA	TRBJ1-1	CASSRLGRDTEAFF	TGTGCCAGCAGCCGCCTGGGGCGGGACACTGAAGCTTTCTTT
TRBV15	NA	12	NA	TRBJ1-1	CATSRPNTEAFF	TGTGCCACCAGCAGGCCGAACACTGAAGCTTTCTTT
TRBV19	TRBD1	17	NA	TRBJ2-2	CASSLSRGGAVTGELFF	TGTGCCAGTAGTCTTAGTAGAGGGGGCGCGGTCACCGGGGAGCTGTTTTTT
TRBV15	NA	15	few	TRBJ2-2	CATSKGSRDTGELFF	TGTGCCACCAGCAAAGGGTCCCGGGACACCGGGGAGCTGTTTTTT
TRBV27	TRBD1	17	many	TRBJ2-3	CASSRRQGPPSTDTQYF	TGTGCCAGCAGTCGGCGACAGGGGCCGCCCAGCACAGATACGCAGTATTTT
TRBV12-3/TRBV12-4	TRBD1	16	few	TRBJ2-1	CASSLSGTGQLNEQFF	TGTGCCAGCAGTTTGTCCGGGACAGGGCAATTAAATGAGCAGTTCTTC
TRBV6-1	TRBD2	17	few	TRBJ2-1	CASSPTLLAQSYNEQFF	TGTGCCAGCAGTCCTACCCTACTAGCGCAATCCTACAATGAGCAGTTCTTC
TRBV7-2	TRBD2	14	many	TRBJ2-3	CASSPGTGGGAQYF	TGTGCCAGCAGCCCTGGGACTGGGGGAGGGGCGCAGTATTTT
TRBV4-1	NA	18	NA	TRBJ2-5	CASSQEGIRKKSQETQYF	TGCGCCAGCAGCCAAGAGGGAATCCGAAAAAAGAGTCAAGAGACCCAGTACTTC
TRBV28	NA	12	few	TRBJ1-6	CASRLINSPLHF	TGTGCCAGCCGGTTGATAAATTCACCCCTCCACTTT
TRBV5-1	NA	13	NA	TRBJ2-1	CASSLVGAGEQFF	TGCGCCAGCAGCTTGGTTGGGGCGGGTGAGCAGTTCTTC
TRBV11-2	TRBD2	15	NA	TRBJ2-7	CASSPALAGNYEQYF	TGTGCCAGCAGCCCGGCGCTAGCGGGAAACTACGAGCAGTACTTC
TRBV6-2/TRBV6-3	TRBD2	15	NA	TRBJ2-1	CASSWPGNSGNEQFF	TGTGCCAGCAGTTGGCCGGGAAATAGCGGGAATGAGCAGTTCTTC
TRBV12-3/TRBV12-4	TRBD2	15	many	TRBJ2-2	CASSLGGLGFGELFF	TGTGCCAGCAGTTTGGGGGGACTAGGGTTCGGGGAGCTGTTTTTT
TRBV7-9	TRBD1	17	NA	TRBJ2-5	CASSQSAQGANKETQYF	TGTGCCAGCAGCCAATCGGCACAGGGGGCGAATAAGGAGACCCAGTACTTC
TRBV7-2	NA	13	many	TRBJ1-1	CASSRMGYTEAFF	TGTGCCAGCAGCCGCATGGGGTACACTGAAGCTTTCTTT
TRBV5-1	NA	15	many	TRBJ2-1	CASSEVPGLNNEQFF	TGCGCCAGCAGCGAGGTCCCGGGACTCAACAATGAGCAGTTCTTC
TRBV2	TRBD1	17	many	TRBJ1-2	CASKPSGTGLANYGYTF	TGTGCCAGCAAACCCTCCGGGACAGGGTTGGCTAACTATGGCTACACCTTC
TRBV19	TRBD1	18	few	TRBJ1-5	CASSPWGLDRASNQPQHF	TGTGCCAGTAGTCCATGGGGGCTCGACAGGGCTAGCAATCAGCCCCAGCATTTT
TRBV11-2	NA	15	many	TRBJ2-7	CASSLEAGSAYEQYF	TGTGCCAGCAGCTTAGAGGCCGGATCAGCCTACGAGCAGTACTTC
TRBV7-2	NA	14	many	TRBJ2-7	CASSTRPSSYEQYF	TGTGCCAGCAGCACTCGTCCTAGCTCCTACGAGCAGTACTTC
TRBV24-1	TRBD2	17	NA	TRBJ2-2	CATSELLAGGLTGELFF	TGTGCCACCAGTGAACTTCTAGCGGGAGGTCTGACCGGGGAGCTGTTTTTT
TRBV12-3/TRBV12-4	NA	15	NA	TRBJ1-6	CASSPGTSLRSPLHF	TGTGCCAGCAGCCCCGGCACCTCGTTACGTTCACCCCTCCACTTT
TRBV28	TRBD2	17	NA	TRBJ2-1	CAGRITRGSLAYNEQFF	TGTGCCGGCAGAATAACCCGCGGGAGCCTCGCCTACAATGAGCAGTTCTTC
TRBV5-1	NA	13	many	TRBJ1-1	CASSRGRNTEAFF	TGCGCCAGCAGCCGCGGACGGAACACTGAAGCTTTCTTT
TRBV19	NA	17	NA	TRBJ2-5	CASSINTGDLPKETQYF	TGTGCCAGTAGTATAAATACGGGGGACCTACCCAAAGAGACCCAGTACTTC
TRBV5-4	NA	13	NA	TRBJ2-1	CASRRGGLLEQFF	TGTGCCAGCAGGAGGGGGGGGCTTCTTGAGCAGTTCTTC
TRBV28	TRBD1	13	many	TRBJ2-5	CASNGQGQETQYF	TGTGCCAGCAACGGACAGGGACAAGAGACCCAGTACTTC
TRBV12-5	TRBD1	13	NA	TRBJ1-2	CASGLEGAHGYTF	TGTGCTAGTGGTTTGGAGGGGGCGCATGGCTACACCTTC
TRBV19	NA	18	NA	TRBJ1-2	CASSTNPGTGTVHYGYTF	TGTGCCAGTAGTACTAACCCTGGAACCGGGACCGTTCACTATGGCTACACCTTC
TRBV4-1	NA	13	NA	TRBJ2-1	CASRNPGGAEQFF	TGCGCCAGCAGAAATCCCGGGGGCGCCGAGCAGTTCTTC
TRBV6-1	TRBD1	16	many	TRBJ2-7	CASSQAAGQGLGEQYF	TGTGCCAGCAGCCAAGCAGCTGGACAGGGGCTGGGCGAGCAGTACTTC
TRBV6-1	NA	12	many	TRBJ2-1	CASSQGWNEQFF	TGTGCCAGCTCACAGGGATGGAATGAGCAGTTCTTC
TRBV20-1	NA	15	many	TRBJ2-1	CSAIQGGSSYNEQFF	TGCAGTGCTATACAGGGGGGGAGCTCCTACAATGAGCAGTTCTTC
TRBV24-1	TRBD2	18	many	TRBJ2-1	CATSASHSGTRSLNEQFF	TGTGCCACCAGTGCCAGCCACTCCGGGACTAGATCCCTCAATGAGCAGTTCTTC
TRBV29-1	NA	12	NA	TRBJ2-7	CSVEIGRREQYF	TGCAGCGTTGAGATAGGCCGACGCGAGCAGTACTTC
TRBV19	NA	12	few	TRBJ2-7	CASMGSSYEQYF	TGTGCCAGTATGGGAAGTAGCTACGAGCAGTACTTC
TRBV7-2	NA	17	NA	TRBJ1-6	CASSRPEGSSYNSPLHF	TGTGCCAGCAGCCGACCCGAGGGGAGCTCCTATAATTCACCCCTCCACTTT
TRBV5-4	NA	16	NA	TRBJ1-6	CASRPGTTDYNSPLHF	TGTGCCAGCAGGCCGGGGACAACGGATTATAATTCACCCCTCCACTTT